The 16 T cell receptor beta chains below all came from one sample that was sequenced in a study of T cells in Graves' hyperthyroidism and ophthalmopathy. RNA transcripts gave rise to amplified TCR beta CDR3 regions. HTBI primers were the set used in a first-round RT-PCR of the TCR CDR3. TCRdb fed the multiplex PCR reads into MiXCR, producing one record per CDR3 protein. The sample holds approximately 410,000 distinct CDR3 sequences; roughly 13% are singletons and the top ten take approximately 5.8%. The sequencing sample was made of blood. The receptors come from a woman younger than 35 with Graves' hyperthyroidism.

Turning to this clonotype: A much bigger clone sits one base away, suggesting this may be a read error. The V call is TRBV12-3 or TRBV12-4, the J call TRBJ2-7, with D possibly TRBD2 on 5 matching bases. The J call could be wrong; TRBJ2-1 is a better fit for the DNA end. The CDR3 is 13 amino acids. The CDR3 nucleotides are TGTGCCAGCAGTATCTCGGGGAGCTACGAGCAGTTCTTC. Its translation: CASSISGSYEQFF.

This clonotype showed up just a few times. This chain's CDR3 is CASLAGANTEAFF. The CDR3 DNA sequence: TGTGCCAGCTTGGCAGGTGCGAACACTGAAGCTTTCTTT. V usage is TRBV25-1 and J usage is TRBJ1-1, with D hard to call. The CDR3 spans 13 residues. CDR1 is MGHDK, CDR2 SYGVNS, per germline. Trimming took 8 bases from V and 1 from J, leaving 11 bases between them.

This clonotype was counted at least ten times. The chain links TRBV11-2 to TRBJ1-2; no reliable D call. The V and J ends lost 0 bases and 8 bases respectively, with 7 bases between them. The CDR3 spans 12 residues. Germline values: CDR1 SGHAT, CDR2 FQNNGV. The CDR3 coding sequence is TGTGCCAGCAGCTTAGATTCCGCGGGCTACACCTTC. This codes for CASSLDSAGYTF.

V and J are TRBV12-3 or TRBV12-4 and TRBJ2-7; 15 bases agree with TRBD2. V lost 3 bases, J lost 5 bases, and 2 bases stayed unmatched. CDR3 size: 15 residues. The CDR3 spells CASSLWTSGRDEQYF. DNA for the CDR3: TGTGCCAGCAGTTTGTGGACTAGCGGGAGGGACGAGCAGTACTTC.

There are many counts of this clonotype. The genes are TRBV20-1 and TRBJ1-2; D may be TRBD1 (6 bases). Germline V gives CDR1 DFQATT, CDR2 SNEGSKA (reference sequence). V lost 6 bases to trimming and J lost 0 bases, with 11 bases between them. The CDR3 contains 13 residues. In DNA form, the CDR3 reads TGCAGTGCCAAGGACAGAACTAACTATGGCTACACCTTC. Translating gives CSAKDRTNYGYTF.

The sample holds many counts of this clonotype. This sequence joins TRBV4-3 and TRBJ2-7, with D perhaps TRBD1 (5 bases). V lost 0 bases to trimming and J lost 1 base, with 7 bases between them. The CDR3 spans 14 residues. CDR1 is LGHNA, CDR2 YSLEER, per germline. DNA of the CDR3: TGCGCCAGCAGCCAAGATTCAGGGTCCTACGAGCAGTACTTC. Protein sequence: CASSQDSGSYEQYF.

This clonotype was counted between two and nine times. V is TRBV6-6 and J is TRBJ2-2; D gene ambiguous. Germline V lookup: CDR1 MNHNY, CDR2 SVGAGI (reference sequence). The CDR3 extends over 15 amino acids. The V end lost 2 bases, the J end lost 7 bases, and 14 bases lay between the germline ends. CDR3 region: CASSYVDPSSGELFF. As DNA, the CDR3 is TGTGCCAGCAGTTACGTGGACCCTTCTAGCGGGGAGCTGTTTTTT.

CDR3 sequence: CASSSTGTSYEQYF. CDR3 DNA sequence: TGTGCCAGCAGCAGTACCGGGACCAGCTACGAGCAGTACTTC. V gene TRBV25-1 combines with J gene TRBJ2-7, with D tentatively TRBD1 or TRBD2 (5 bases each). The V gene's germline CDR1 is MGHDK and CDR2 SYGVNS. V gave up 6 bases and J gave up 3 bases, with 15 bases separating them. The CDR3 is made up of 14 amino acids.

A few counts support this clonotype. The DNA for the CDR3 is TGTGCCCCGGCGGAGTACAATGAGCAGTTCTTC. As protein: CAPAEYNEQFF. The genes are TRBV10-3 and TRBJ2-1; D remains ambiguous. This CDR3 comprises 11 residues. CDR1 is ENHRY and CDR2 is SYGVKD in the germline V gene. V gave up 11 bases and J gave up 4 bases, with 9 bases separating them.

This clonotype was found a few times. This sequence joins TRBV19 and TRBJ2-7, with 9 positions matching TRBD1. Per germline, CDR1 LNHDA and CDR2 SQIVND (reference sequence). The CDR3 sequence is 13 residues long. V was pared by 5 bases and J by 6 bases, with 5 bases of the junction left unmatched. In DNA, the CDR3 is TGTGCCAGTAGTGAGACAGGGGGTTTCGAGCAGTACTTC. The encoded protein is CASSETGGFEQYF.

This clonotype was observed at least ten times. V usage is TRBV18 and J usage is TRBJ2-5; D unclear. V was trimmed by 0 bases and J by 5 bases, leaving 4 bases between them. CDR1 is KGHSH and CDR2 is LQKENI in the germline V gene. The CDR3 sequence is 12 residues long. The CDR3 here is CASSPPDETQYF. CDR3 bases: TGTGCCAGCTCACCACCGGACGAGACCCAGTACTTC.

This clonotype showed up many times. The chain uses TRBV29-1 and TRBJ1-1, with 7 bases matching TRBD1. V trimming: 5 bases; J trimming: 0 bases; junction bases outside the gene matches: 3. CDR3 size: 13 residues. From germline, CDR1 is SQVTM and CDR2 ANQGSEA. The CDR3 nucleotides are TGCAGCGTTAACAGGGGCATGAACACTGAAGCTTTCTTT. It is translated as CSVNRGMNTEAFF.

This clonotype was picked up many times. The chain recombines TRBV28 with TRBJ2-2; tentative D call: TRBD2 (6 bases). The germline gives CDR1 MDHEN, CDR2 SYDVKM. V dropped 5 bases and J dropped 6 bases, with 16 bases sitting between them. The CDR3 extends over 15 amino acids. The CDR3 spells CASSAPGDVPGELFF. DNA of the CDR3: TGTGCCAGCAGTGCCCCGGGAGATGTCCCCGGGGAGCTGTTTTTT.

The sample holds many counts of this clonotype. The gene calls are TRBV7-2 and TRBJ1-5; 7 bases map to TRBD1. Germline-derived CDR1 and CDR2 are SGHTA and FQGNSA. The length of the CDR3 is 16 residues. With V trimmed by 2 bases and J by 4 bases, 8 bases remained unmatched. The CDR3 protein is CASSLSGTDVNQPQHF. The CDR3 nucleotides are TGTGCCAGCAGCTTATCCGGGACAGATGTGAATCAGCCCCAGCATTTT. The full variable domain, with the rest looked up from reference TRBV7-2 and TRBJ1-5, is GAGVSQSPSNKVTEKGKDVELRCDPISGHTALYWYRQSLGQGLEFLIYFQGNSAPDKSGLPSDRFSAERTGGSVSTLTIQRTQQEDSAVYLCASSLSGTDVNQPQHFGDGTRLSIL.

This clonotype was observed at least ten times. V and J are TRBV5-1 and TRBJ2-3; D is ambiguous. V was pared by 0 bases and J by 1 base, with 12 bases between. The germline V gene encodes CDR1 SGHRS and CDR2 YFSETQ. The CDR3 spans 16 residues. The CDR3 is CASSLEHQARTDTQYF. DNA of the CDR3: TGCGCCAGCAGCTTGGAACACCAGGCCCGCACAGATACGCAGTATTTT.

The CDR3 DNA reads TGCGCCAGCAGTGCGACTAGCGGGAGTTCCGGGGAGCTGTTTTTT. It encodes CASSATSGSSGELFF. The chain employs TRBV10-1 and TRBJ2-2; 12 bases line up with TRBD2. Germline CDR1 reads WNHNN; CDR2 reads SYGVQD (reference sequence). CDR3 size: 15 residues. Trimming removed 4 bases from V and 6 bases from J; junction bases left unmatched: 3.